This TCR beta chain was identified in a study of beta chain features in type 1 diabetes. Points from the study as a whole: Among patients with Type 1 diabetes, TCRB CDR3s were moderately but significantly shorter in every one of the four CD4+ subsets. VDJ junctions sequenced from type 1 diabetes patients showed fewer insertions and more deletions.

Since all of the isolated RNA was reverse transcribed, expressed TCRB transcripts were what got sequenced. The table came from immunoSEQ multiplex PCR; TCRdb's copy has only in-frame clones and leaves some out. The repertoire holds around 56,000 clones, with about 50% as singletons. Germline lookup yields CDR1 SEHNR and CDR2 FQNEAQ (reference sequence). This CDR3 is 15 amino acids long. V shed 4 bases, J shed 3 bases, and the junction held 4 bases outside the gene matches. A CD45RO/CCR7/CD25/CD127/CD95/CD27 panel sorted naive, central memory, regulatory and stem cell-like memory CD4+ cells. Every sorted population was more than 95% pure. On this clone: What it binds is not known.

The sequencing sample was made of Tregs from blood. V is TRBV7-9 and J is TRBJ2-1; 9 nucleotides agree with TRBD2. This TCR was recovered from a woman aged 40 to 50 with type 1 diabetes. Here the CDR3 DNA reads TGTGCCAGCAGCTCTCGTAGCGGGAGCTACAATGAGCAGTTCTTC. This encodes CASSSRSGSYNEQFF.